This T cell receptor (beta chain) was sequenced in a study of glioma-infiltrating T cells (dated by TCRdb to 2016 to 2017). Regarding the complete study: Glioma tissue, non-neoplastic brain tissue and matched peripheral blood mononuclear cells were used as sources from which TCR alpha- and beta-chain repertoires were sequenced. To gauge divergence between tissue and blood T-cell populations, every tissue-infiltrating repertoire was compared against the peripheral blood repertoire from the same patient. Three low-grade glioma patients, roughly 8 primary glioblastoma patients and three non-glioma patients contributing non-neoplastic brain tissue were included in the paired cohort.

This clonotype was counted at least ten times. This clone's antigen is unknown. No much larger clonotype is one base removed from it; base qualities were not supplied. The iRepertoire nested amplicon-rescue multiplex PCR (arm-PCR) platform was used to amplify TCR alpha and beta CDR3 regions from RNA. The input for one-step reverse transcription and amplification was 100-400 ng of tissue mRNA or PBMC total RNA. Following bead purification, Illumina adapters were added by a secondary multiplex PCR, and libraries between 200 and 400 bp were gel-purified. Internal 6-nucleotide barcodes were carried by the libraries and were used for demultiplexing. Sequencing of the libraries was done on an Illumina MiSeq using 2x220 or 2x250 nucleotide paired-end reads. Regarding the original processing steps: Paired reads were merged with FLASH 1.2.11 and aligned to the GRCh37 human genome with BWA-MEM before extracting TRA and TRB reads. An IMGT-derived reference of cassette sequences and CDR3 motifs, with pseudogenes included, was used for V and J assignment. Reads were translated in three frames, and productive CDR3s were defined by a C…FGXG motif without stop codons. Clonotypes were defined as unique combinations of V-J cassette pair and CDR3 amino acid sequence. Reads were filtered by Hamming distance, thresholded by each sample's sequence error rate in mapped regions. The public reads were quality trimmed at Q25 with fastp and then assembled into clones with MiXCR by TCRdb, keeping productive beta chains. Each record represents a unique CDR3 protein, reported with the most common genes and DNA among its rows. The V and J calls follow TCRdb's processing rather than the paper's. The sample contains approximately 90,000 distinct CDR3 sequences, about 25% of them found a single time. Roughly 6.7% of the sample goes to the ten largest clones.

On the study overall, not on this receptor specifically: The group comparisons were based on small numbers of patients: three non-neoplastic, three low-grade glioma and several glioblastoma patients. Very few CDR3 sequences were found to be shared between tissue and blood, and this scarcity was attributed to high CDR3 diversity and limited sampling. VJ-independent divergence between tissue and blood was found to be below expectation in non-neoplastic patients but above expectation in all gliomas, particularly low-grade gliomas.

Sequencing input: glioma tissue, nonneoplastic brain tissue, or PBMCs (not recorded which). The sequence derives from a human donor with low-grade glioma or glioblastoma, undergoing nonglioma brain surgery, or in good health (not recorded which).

Read as DNA, the sequence is TGTGCCAGCAGTGGAGAGTTCGAGGGGGCCGGAGATACGCAGTATTTT. This sequence encodes CASSGEFEGAGDTQYF. This chain joins TRBV2 to TRBJ2-3, with 7 bases aligning to TRBD1. Taken from cysteine to phenylalanine, the CDR3 has 16 residues. The only DNA kept is the CDR3, 48 bases in frame from the first base. The germline V gene yields SNHLY for CDR1 and FYNNEI for CDR2. From V the trimming removes 4 bases and from J it removes 5 bases, while the gene matches leave 12 bases of the junction unaccounted for.